This TCR beta chain originates from a study of early T cells in non-severe SARS-CoV-2 infection. Whole-study context: Sequencing input comprised bulk RNA from unsorted whole blood; chain pairing was not available. Findings and limits, study-wide: Clonotype matching in VDJdb favored anti-spike CD8 responses and did not capture private and CD4 specificities.

This clonotype was found many times. Its target is unknown. The CDR3 runs to 15 residues. J gave up 7 bases and V 4 bases, and 11 bases lay outside the gene matches. In germline, CDR1 is SEHNR, CDR2 FQNEAQ (reference sequence). As part of library construction, unique molecular identifiers were attached to individual cDNA molecules. TCRdb redid the calling of the 5' RACE reads with MiXCR, one entry per CDR3 protein. The sample carries 99,000 or so distinct CDR3 sequences, roughly 15% recorded once. The V gene is TRBV7-9, the J gene TRBJ1-2; 8 bases are a match to TRBD1. Sample: whole blood. This TCR came from an adult who was a healthcare worker with PCR-confirmed SARS-CoV-2 infection or an uninfected control (not recorded which). CDR3 sequence reads: CASSSPRQGMAGYTF. CDR3 nucleotides: TGTGCCAGCAGCTCACCTAGACAGGGGATGGCTGGCTACACCTTC.